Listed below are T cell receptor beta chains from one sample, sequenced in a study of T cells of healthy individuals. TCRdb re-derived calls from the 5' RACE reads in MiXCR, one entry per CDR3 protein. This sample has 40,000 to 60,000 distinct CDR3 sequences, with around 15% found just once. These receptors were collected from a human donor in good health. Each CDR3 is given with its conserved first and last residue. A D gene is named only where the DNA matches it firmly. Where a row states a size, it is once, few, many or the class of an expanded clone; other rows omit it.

CDR3 protein: CASSSGSGTEAFF
CDR3 DNA: TGTGCCAGCAGCTCCGGATCGGGCACTGAAGCTTTCTTT
V gene: TRBV7-9
J gene: TRBJ1-1
D gene: .
clone size: many

CDR3 protein: CATSDSGLAGQETQYF
CDR3 DNA: TGTGCCACCAGTGATTCAGGACTAGCGGGGCAAGAGACCCAGTACTTC
V gene: TRBV24-1
J gene: TRBJ2-5
D gene: TRBD2
clone size: .

CDR3 protein: CASSQERTDTQYF
CDR3 DNA: TGCGCCAGCAGCCAAGAGCGCACAGATACGCAGTATTTT
V gene: TRBV4-3
J gene: TRBJ2-3
D gene: .
clone size: many

CDR3 protein: CSVRGQGAGGYTF
CDR3 DNA: TGCAGCGTGAGGGGCCAGGGGGCTGGTGGCTACACCTTC
V gene: TRBV29-1
J gene: TRBJ1-2
D gene: TRBD1
clone size: many

CDR3 protein: CASSPPDRGDYGYTF
CDR3 DNA: TGTGCCAGCAGCCCGCCGGACAGGGGAGACTATGGCTACACCTTC
V gene: TRBV3-1
J gene: TRBJ1-2
D gene: TRBD1
clone size: few

CDR3 protein: CASSLTAGALSSYEQYF
CDR3 DNA: TGTGCCAGCAGCTTAACAGCGGGGGCTCTTAGCTCCTACGAGCAGTACTTC
V gene: TRBV7-2
J gene: TRBJ2-7
D gene: TRBD2
clone size: many

CDR3 protein: CATSDGDYTSTDTQYF
CDR3 DNA: TGTGCCACCAGTGACGGTGACTACACTAGCACAGATACGCAGTATTTT
V gene: TRBV24-1
J gene: TRBJ2-3
D gene: .
clone size: .

CDR3 protein: CASSLPRAGGLGTQYF
CDR3 DNA: TGTGCCAGCAGTCTCCCTCGCGCGGGGGGGCTCGGGACCCAGTACTTC
V gene: TRBV6-5
J gene: TRBJ2-5
D gene: TRBD2
clone size: .

CDR3 protein: CASSLSDTQYF
CDR3 DNA: TGTGCCAGCAGCTTATCAGATACGCAGTATTTT
V gene: TRBV11-2
J gene: TRBJ2-3
D gene: .
clone size: many

CDR3 protein: CATSRTGGGGELFF
CDR3 DNA: TGTGCCACCAGCAGAACCGGGGGCGGCGGGGAGCTGTTTTTT
V gene: TRBV15
J gene: TRBJ2-2
D gene: .
clone size: many

CDR3 protein: CASSVDRGTEAFF
CDR3 DNA: TGTGCCAGCAGCGTCGACAGGGGCACTGAAGCTTTCTTT
V gene: TRBV7-8
J gene: TRBJ1-1
D gene: TRBD1
clone size: many

CDR3 protein: CASRTDEWSGITDTQYF
CDR3 DNA: TGTGCCAGCAGGACGGACGAGTGGTCGGGTATCACAGATACGCAGTATTTT
V gene: TRBV6-1
J gene: TRBJ2-3
D gene: .
clone size: .

CDR3 protein: CASSPRLATALEQYF
CDR3 DNA: TGTGCCAGCAGTCCCAGACTAGCGACGGCCCTCGAGCAGTACTTC
V gene: TRBV27
J gene: TRBJ2-7
D gene: TRBD2
clone size: many

CDR3 protein: CASSLSEGREQFF
CDR3 DNA: TGTGCCAGCAGCTTAAGTGAAGGCAGAGAGCAGTTCTTC
V gene: TRBV7-9
J gene: TRBJ2-1
D gene: .
clone size: few

CDR3 protein: CATSDLRGPDGELFF
CDR3 DNA: TGTGCCACCAGTGATTTGAGGGGGCCCGACGGGGAGCTGTTTTTT
V gene: TRBV24-1
J gene: TRBJ2-2
D gene: TRBD1
clone size: few

CDR3 protein: CASSVEDFSYEQYF
CDR3 DNA: TGTGCCAGCAGCGTAGAGGACTTCTCCTACGAGCAGTACTTC
V gene: TRBV9
J gene: TRBJ2-7
D gene: .
clone size: few

CDR3 protein: CASSEEGEPNYGYTF
CDR3 DNA: TGTGCCAGCAGTGAAGAAGGGGAACCCAACTATGGCTACACCTTC
V gene: TRBV25-1
J gene: TRBJ1-2
D gene: .
clone size: many

CDR3 protein: CASSHSHGGTYEQYF
CDR3 DNA: TGCGCCAGCAGCCATTCTCACGGGGGAACCTACGAGCAGTACTTC
V gene: TRBV4-3
J gene: TRBJ2-7
D gene: .
clone size: many

CDR3 protein: CSASPPPTGISYEQYF
CDR3 DNA: TGCAGTGCTTCTCCCCCCCCGACAGGGATCTCCTACGAGCAGTACTTC
V gene: TRBV20-1
J gene: TRBJ2-7
D gene: TRBD1
clone size: many

CDR3 protein: CSASSRAGTGGSYNSPLHF
CDR3 DNA: TGCAGTGCTAGTTCAAGAGCCGGGACAGGGGGCTCCTATAATTCACCCCTCCACTTT
V gene: TRBV20-1
J gene: TRBJ1-6
D gene: TRBD1
clone size: .

CDR3 protein: CASSQDTAGGSGNTIYF
CDR3 DNA: TGCGCCAGCAGCCAAGATACGGCAGGCGGCTCTGGAAACACCATATATTTT
V gene: TRBV4-3
J gene: TRBJ1-3
D gene: .
clone size: many

CDR3 protein: CASSLPTDTQYF
CDR3 DNA: TGTGCCAGCAGCTTACCCACAGATACGCAGTATTTT
V gene: TRBV7-2
J gene: TRBJ2-3
D gene: .
clone size: .

CDR3 protein: CAWGDRGTEAFF
CDR3 DNA: TGTGCCTGGGGGGACAGGGGAACTGAAGCTTTCTTT
V gene: TRBV30
J gene: TRBJ1-1
D gene: TRBD1
clone size: .

CDR3 protein: CSARQSLGSQHF
CDR3 DNA: TGCAGTGCTAGACAGTCCCTGGGTTCCCAGCATTTT
V gene: TRBV20-1
J gene: TRBJ1-5
D gene: .
clone size: .

CDR3 protein: CSVGKGNTGELFF
CDR3 DNA: TGCAGCGTTGGAAAAGGGAACACCGGGGAGCTGTTTTTT
V gene: TRBV29-1
J gene: TRBJ2-2
D gene: .
clone size: .

CDR3 protein: CSASSGLAGGDTQYF
CDR3 DNA: TGCAGTGCTAGTTCGGGACTAGCGGGGGGAGATACGCAGTATTTT
V gene: TRBV20-1
J gene: TRBJ2-3
D gene: TRBD2
clone size: many

CDR3 protein: CASSRTGSPRETQYF
CDR3 DNA: TGTGCCAGCAGCCGAACCGGGTCCCCGAGAGAGACCCAGTACTTC
V gene: TRBV7-9
J gene: TRBJ2-5
D gene: .
clone size: .